Listed below are T cell receptor beta chains from one sample, sequenced in a study of blood T cell repertoires in COVID-19. This table comes from immunoSEQ multiplex PCR, and its TCRdb copy is limited to in-frame clones, with some not included. The sample shows 450,000 to 500,000 clones, approximately 83% of them seen only once. Sequencing was performed on peripheral blood. All receptors come from a human donor in a cohort sampled during active COVID-19. CDR3s leave out the opening cysteine and the closing phenylalanine or tryptophan. A D gene is named only where the DNA matches it firmly.

v_call d_call cdr3_aa
TRBV7-9 TRBD1 ASSLGGGAITEAF
TRBV19 TRBD1 ASSLRGQRYGYT
TRBV9 . ASSVAQVGNTIY
TRBV4-1 TRBD1 ASSRQTGGENTIY
TRBV28 TRBD1 ASSVQGPLSNSPLH
TRBV9 TRBD1 ASSEGMPLVGGKRTEAF
TRBV19 TRBD1 ASSLSGTAYGYT
TRBV24-1 TRBD2 ATSDPGTSGSSSYNEQF
TRBV28 TRBD1 ASTTGDLWSGANVLT
TRBV5-6 TRBD1 ASSFRTGLVDEQF
TRBV11-2 TRBD2 ASSLDGLAANEQF
TRBV7-6 TRBD1 ASSSPRDRGLTGELF
TRBV15 TRBD2 ATSPRLAGGAEQF
TRBV27 . ASRVQGGNQPQH
TRBV30 . AWTGPGLNTEAF
TRBV5-4 TRBD1 ASSLKGTGVPDTQY
TRBV6-1 TRBD2 ASSEARLSGRPPGELF
TRBV7-8 . ASSPSGSYGYT
TRBV27 . ASSSSGLGGGYT
TRBV6-5 TRBD1 ASSYGGAGGAAF
TRBV7-3 . ASSLTGRAVYNEQF
TRBV28 TRBD1 ASSARQGYEQY
TRBV28 . ASSFKPFGGLNF
TRBV7-8 . ASSLVVDSHPYEQY
TRBV15 . ATSLGAGSSGNTIY
TRBV28 . ASSLGGILGYNEQF
TRBV7-2 . ASSLGHGKDEQY
TRBV15 . ATSRDLSRSYEQY
TRBV29-1 . SVALTEESGYT
TRBV27 TRBD1 ASSHPGTGSYEQY
TRBV15 . ATSRDHYEVREKLF
TRBV25-1 TRBD1 ASGGTGGANTEAF
TRBV30 . AWSVTTYTEAF
TRBV19 TRBD1 ATALDRGQETQY
TRBV4-1 TRBD2 ASSQDKGLAGQETQY
TRBV9 . ASSVDGNRDGTYGYT
TRBV19 TRBD1 ASRTGPNTGELF
TRBV9 TRBD2 ASSVVLAGVNEQF
TRBV30 . AWSTFGGQGVSGANVLT
TRBV7-9 TRBD1 ASSLAGTGYAF
TRBV7-2 TRBD2 ASSLTASGTYEQY
TRBV28 TRBD2 ASLSLYTSGSRYEQY
TRBV28 . ASSARPPLGNTIY
TRBV7-2 TRBD1 ASSPPLDGTGVDEQY
TRBV28 TRBD1 ASTQTGAPTDTQY